These 32 T cell receptor beta chains were sequenced from one sample in a study of blood T cell repertoires in COVID-19. The repertoire was sequenced with immunoSEQ multiplex PCR; TCRdb's copy has only in-frame clones and lacks some. The data show tens of thousands of clones, roughly 72% seen once. The source material was peripheral blood. Receptor source: a woman aged 60-75 years in a cohort sampled during active or convalescent COVID-19.

This clone has a handful of counts. The chain employs TRBV10-1 and TRBJ2-3; D unresolved. The CDR3 covers 14 residues. V was trimmed by 2 bases and J by 0 bases, leaving 6 bases between them. Germline loops: CDR1 WNHNN, CDR2 SYGVQD (reference sequence). Written as DNA, the CDR3 is TGCGCCAGCAGTGAGAGAACTAGCACAGATACGCAGTATTTT. It codes for CASSERTSTDTQYF.

This clone has more than one count but fewer than ten. The chain recombines TRBV30 with TRBJ1-3; weak D call: TRBD1 (5 bases). The CDR3 spans 14 residues. Germline V gene lookup returns CDR1 GTSNPN and CDR2 SVGIG (reference sequence). With 0 bases removed from V and 4 bases from J, the gap between germline ends came to 10 bases. CDR3: CAWSVGEGGNTIYF. The CDR3 DNA follows: TGTGCCTGGAGTGTAGGGGAGGGAGGAAACACCATATATTTT.

The V and J genes are TRBV5-1 and TRBJ1-1; 9 bases line up with TRBD1. Germline V CDR1 and CDR2: SGHRS, YFSETQ. This CDR3 has 18 residues. V shed 0 bases, J shed 1 base, and the junction held 10 bases outside the gene matches. This CDR3 is CASSLGPGQGLQNTEAFF. The DNA for the CDR3 is TGCGCCAGCAGCTTGGGGCCGGGACAGGGCCTTCAGAACACTGAAGCTTTCTTT.

The chain recombines TRBV15 with TRBJ2-7; TRBD2 might be the D (7 bases). The CDR3 length is 15 residues. Germline values: CDR1 LNHNV, CDR2 YYDKDF (reference sequence). Trimming cost V 0 bases and J 3 bases, with 12 bases left between them. In DNA, the CDR3 is TGTGCCACCAGCAGAGATGTCGGGGGGCTCTACGAGCAGTACTTC. It codes for CATSRDVGGLYEQYF.

The V and J genes are TRBV3-1 (or the pseudogene TRBV3-2) and TRBJ2-5; D is undetermined. This CDR3 spans 12 amino acids. Germline V gene sequence: CDR1 LGHDT, CDR2 YNNKEL (reference sequence). Trimming cost V 0 bases and J 8 bases, with 7 bases left between them. CDR3 in amino acids: CASSQDSRTQYF. The CDR3 DNA reads as TGTGCCAGCAGCCAAGATAGTCGAACCCAGTACTTC.

The chain is built from TRBV4-3 and TRBJ1-4; D is unresolved. CDR1 and CDR2 (germline): LGHNA, YSLEER. This CDR3 is built from 16 residues. Trimming took 0 bases from V and 5 from J, leaving 13 bases between them. The CDR3 protein is CASSQEWTPGNEKLFF. DNA of the CDR3: TGCGCCAGCAGCCAAGAGTGGACTCCCGGGAATGAAAAACTGTTTTTT.

This clone was observed once. The chain recombines TRBV9 with TRBJ2-1, with 7 bases lining up with TRBD2. Germline V gene lookup returns CDR1 SGDLS and CDR2 YYNGEE. The ends lost 3 bases at V and 4 bases at J; junction bases unmatched: 7. The CDR3 covers 15 residues. CDR3 amino acids: CASSGTRQPYNEQFF. For the CDR3, the DNA is TGTGCCAGCAGCGGGACTAGGCAGCCTTACAATGAGCAGTTCTTC.

The chain employs TRBV6-1 and TRBJ1-2, with 7 positions matching TRBD1. The CDR3 extends over 16 amino acids. The junction had 5 bases not matched to a gene; V was cut back by 1 base and J by 0 bases. CDR1 is MNHNS, CDR2 SASEGT, per germline. CDR3 amino acids: CASSEERGRANYGYTF. The CDR3 nucleotides read TGTGCCAGCAGTGAAGAGAGGGGGCGGGCTAACTATGGCTACACCTTC.

This clone was observed a few times. The chain recombines TRBV10-3 with TRBJ1-1, with 7 bases identical to TRBD1. The CDR3 runs to 15 residues. V shed 6 bases, J shed 0 bases, and the junction held 7 bases outside the gene matches. Germline V CDR1 and CDR2: ENHRY, SYGVKD. The CDR3: CAIRETGLMNTEAFF. The CDR3, as DNA: TGTGCCATCAGAGAGACAGGGCTGATGAACACTGAAGCTTTCTTT.

V is TRBV15 and J is TRBJ2-5; TRBD2 might be the D (5 bases). Germline CDR1 LNHNV, CDR2 YYDKDF (reference sequence). Trimming removed 1 base from V and 4 bases from J, with 13 bases in between. This CDR3 has 15 amino acids. In DNA form, the CDR3 reads TGTGCCACCAGCAGAGGTCAGGCGGACTTAGAGACCCAGTACTTC. Residues: CATSRGQADLETQYF.

The chain recombines TRBV7-8 with TRBJ2-3; 12 bases agree with TRBD2. Germline V CDR1 and CDR2: SGHVS, FQNEAQ. With V trimmed by 5 bases and J by 3 bases, 3 bases remained unmatched. The CDR3 spans 15 residues. The CDR3 DNA reads TGTGCCAGCAGCCGCGGACTAGCGGGAACAGATACGCAGTATTTT. Translated: CASSRGLAGTDTQYF.

This clone was detected once. This chain joins TRBV5-1 and TRBJ2-7, with TRBD1 matching 10 bases. J was trimmed by 3 bases and V by 4 bases; bases with no gene match: 10. The CDR3 runs 16 residues. CDR1 is SGHRS, CDR2 YFSETQ, per germline. In nucleotides, the CDR3 is TGCGCCAGCAGCCCCCATGGGACAGGGGTCGGCTACGAGCAGTACTTC. Its protein is CASSPHGTGVGYEQYF.

This rearrangement joins TRBV27 to TRBJ2-3; 8 bases are shared with TRBD1. V was pared by 8 bases and J by 4 bases, with 8 bases of the junction left unmatched. The length of the CDR3 is 14 residues. Per germline, CDR1 MNHEY and CDR2 SMNVEV (reference sequence). The CDR3 is CASADSGGADTQYF. Here the CDR3 DNA reads TGTGCCAGCGCAGACTCAGGGGGCGCAGATACGCAGTATTTT.

The chain uses TRBV4-1 and TRBJ2-7; TRBD2 is a possible D gene (6 bases). V dropped 4 bases and J dropped 5 bases, with 18 bases sitting between them. CDR1 is MGHRA, CDR2 YSYEKL, per germline. The CDR3 covers 15 residues. The CDR3 DNA is TGCGCCAGCAGCCCTGGGTGGGGGGAGCTCGACGAGCAGTACTTC. This gives the protein CASSPGWGELDEQYF.

V is TRBV29-1 and J is TRBJ2-5; 9 bases agree with TRBD1. Losses at the gene ends were 7 bases for V and 2 bases for J; bases not matched to a gene: 8. The CDR3 is 14 residues long. Germline-derived CDR1 and CDR2 are SQVTM and ANQGSEA. CDR3 region: CSEAGGQGQETQYF. CDR3 coding DNA: TGCAGCGAAGCCGGGGGACAGGGACAAGAGACCCAGTACTTC.

The rearrangement links TRBV5-4 to TRBJ1-1; D gene unclear. The ends were cut back, 1 base at V and 2 bases at J, with 12 bases in the middle. CDR1 SGHNT and CDR2 YYREEE come from the germline V gene (reference sequence). The CDR3 is 15 amino acids. The CDR3 reads CASSLSGRLNTEAFF. As DNA, the CDR3 is TGTGCCAGCAGCTTGTCTGGCAGGCTCAACACTGAAGCTTTCTTT. Combining the CDR3 with reference TRBV5-4 and TRBJ1-1 gives the whole variable domain ETGVTQSPTHLIKTRGQQVTLRCSSQSGHNTVSWYQQALGQGPQFIFQYYREEENGRGNFPPRFSGLQFPNYSSELNVNALELDDSALYLCASSLSGRLNTEAFFGQGTRLTVV.

This rearrangement joins TRBV6-2 or TRBV6-3 to TRBJ2-1; 7 bases align to TRBD2. The germline CDR1 and CDR2 sequences are MNHEY and SVGEGT. The CDR3 is 15 amino acids. V was clipped by 5 bases and J by 6 bases; unmatched bases: 10. The CDR3 nucleotides read TGTGCCAGCAGTACCGCTAGCGGCCTATCCAATGAGCAGTTCTTC. Translated, it gives CASSTASGLSNEQFF.

The CDR3 DNA is TGTGCCAGCAGCTATTCCGGGAGTCAAAAGCTCTCGTTTATGGGAAAGTTCTTC. Translated, it gives CASSYSGSQKLSFMGKFF. The rearrangement links TRBV5-4 to TRBJ2-1; D may be TRBD2 (6 bases). Germline V gene data show CDR1 as SGHNT and CDR2 as YYREEE (reference sequence). The CDR3 consists of 18 residues. V gave up 3 bases and J gave up 14 bases, with 33 bases separating them.

The gene calls are TRBV5-1 and TRBJ2-1, with 11 bases aligning to TRBD1. The CDR3 has 15 residues. Germline values: CDR1 SGHRS, CDR2 YFSETQ. The trim removed 6 bases at V and 6 bases at J, leaving 8 bases unmatched. In DNA form, the CDR3 reads TGCGCCAGCACCCCCGGGACAGGGGGATCCAATGAGCAGTTCTTC. Amino acids: CASTPGTGGSNEQFF.

The chain combines TRBV2 with TRBJ1-4, with 8 bases identical to TRBD1. Losses at the gene ends were 7 bases for V and 3 bases for J; bases not matched to a gene: 7. This CDR3 region has 15 residues. CDR1 is SNHLY, CDR2 FYNNEI, per germline. CDR3 region: CASTGQGASNEKLFF. The CDR3 region has the DNA TGTGCCAGCACCGGGCAGGGGGCCTCTAATGAAAAACTGTTTTTT.

This clone has just a few counts. The J gene is TRBJ2-1, the V gene TRBV5-1, with TRBD1 matching over 9 bases. This CDR3 is 14 amino acids long. V dropped 0 bases and J dropped 14; count of bases not matched to a gene: 9. Germline CDR1 SGHRS, CDR2 YFSETQ. The CDR3 DNA reads as TGCGCCAGCAGCTTGGTGGGACAGGGCCGGGAAGAGTTCTTC. It yields the protein CASSLVGQGREEFF.

V and J are TRBV18 and TRBJ1-5, with D uncertain. The length of the CDR3 is 15 residues. Germline CDR1 reads KGHSH; CDR2 reads LQKENI. V lost 6 bases to trimming and J lost 0 bases, with 12 bases between them. CDR3 coding DNA: TGTGCCAGCTCCCGGACTGCGGATAGCAATCAGCCCCAGCATTTT. This sequence encodes CASSRTADSNQPQHF.

The chain employs TRBV5-4 and TRBJ2-5, with D tentatively TRBD2 (5 bases). V was shortened by 0 bases and J by 2 bases, with 14 bases between the two germline ends. Per the germline V gene, CDR1 is SGHNT and CDR2 is YYREEE (reference sequence). The CDR3 extends over 16 amino acids. CDR3 in amino acids: CASSLGVGMGQETQYF. The CDR3 DNA sequence: TGTGCCAGCAGCTTGGGAGTCGGGATGGGTCAAGAGACCCAGTACTTC. The variable domain in full, completed from reference TRBV5-4 and TRBJ2-5, reads ETGVTQSPTHLIKTRGQQVTLRCSSQSGHNTVSWYQQALGQGPQFIFQYYREEENGRGNFPPRFSGLQFPNYSSELNVNALELDDSALYLCASSLGVGMGQETQYFGPGTRLLVL.

V and J are TRBV19 and TRBJ2-7; unclear D gene. The germline V and J ends were trimmed by 4 bases and 5 bases, with 12 bases remaining between them. Germline V lookup: CDR1 LNHDA, CDR2 SQIVND (reference sequence). CDR3 size: 13 residues. The CDR3 loop reads CASSTASYDEQYF. CDR3 bases: TGTGCCAGTAGTACTGCTAGTTACGACGAGCAGTACTTC.

This clone was found once. The chain is built from TRBV7-3 and TRBJ2-1; 8 nucleotides agree with TRBD2. CDR3 length equals 14 residues. Per germline, CDR1 SGHTA and CDR2 FQGTGA. The V gene end was trimmed by 6 bases and the J gene end by 4 bases; junction bases not matched to a gene: 5. CDR3 DNA: TGTGCCAGCAGACCGGGGGGGAATTACAATGAGCAGTTCTTC. Residues: CASRPGGNYNEQFF.

The V and J genes are TRBV19 and TRBJ2-2; D is unresolved. The CDR3 is 15 amino acids. Germline V gene sequence: CDR1 LNHDA, CDR2 SQIVND (reference sequence). V was cut by 2 bases and J by 1 base, with 8 bases left in between. The CDR3: CASSIFSVNTGELFF. As DNA, the CDR3 is TGTGCCAGTAGTATATTTTCGGTGAACACCGGGGAGCTGTTTTTT.

This chain joins TRBV29-1 and TRBJ2-5; perhaps TRBD1 as D (5 bases). The CDR3 contains 12 residues. V lost 3 bases to trimming and J lost 6 bases, with 11 bases between them. Germline CDR1 and CDR2: SQVTM and ANQGSEA. The CDR3 region is CSVDSGIKTQYF. In DNA, the CDR3 is TGCAGCGTTGACTCAGGGATTAAGACCCAGTACTTC.

The rearrangement uses TRBV18 and TRBJ1-1; D unclear. V was shortened by 6 bases and J by 5 bases, with 13 bases between the two germline ends. Germline V gene lookup returns CDR1 KGHSH and CDR2 LQKENI. This CDR3 comprises 13 residues. This CDR3 reads CASSFGTGTEAFF. The CDR3, as DNA: TGTGCCAGCTCCTTCGGAACGGGGACTGAAGCTTTCTTT.

In DNA, the CDR3 is TGCGCCAGCAGCCCCAGGGACTCTCACAATGAGCAGTTCTTC. Translated: CASSPRDSHNEQFF. This chain connects TRBV5-1 to TRBJ2-1; D is possibly TRBD2 (6 bases). The CDR3 has 14 residues. Germline V gives CDR1 SGHRS, CDR2 YFSETQ. V was pared by 4 bases and J by 5 bases, with 13 bases between.

This rearrangement joins TRBV4-1 to TRBJ1-2; 9 bases match TRBD1. The CDR3 totals 15 residues. V lost 4 bases and J lost 3; bases outside the gene matches: 6. CDR1 and CDR2 from the germline V gene are MGHRA and YSYEKL. This CDR3 reads CASSPTGGADYGYTF. The CDR3 DNA sequence: TGCGCCAGCAGCCCTACAGGGGGCGCTGACTATGGCTACACCTTC.

The chain couples TRBV6-5 to TRBJ2-7, with a tentative D call TRBD1 (7 bases). The CDR3 totals 14 residues. Trimming removed 2 bases from V and 6 bases from J, with 14 bases in between. Per germline, CDR1 MNHEY and CDR2 SVGAGI. The CDR3 loop reads CASSYLRGVSEQYF. CDR3 DNA sequence: TGTGCCAGCAGTTACCTCAGGGGGGTTTCCGAGCAGTACTTC.

V and J are TRBV11-2 and TRBJ1-1; 9 nucleotides match TRBD1. The length of the CDR3 is 15 residues. CDR1 is SGHAT and CDR2 is FQNNGV in the germline V gene. The V segment lost 5 bases and the J segment 5 bases; nucleotides outside the gene matches: 9. In DNA, the CDR3 is TGTGCCAGCAGCCCGCCGGGACAGGGAACGACTGAAGCTTTCTTT. Protein sequence: CASSPPGQGTTEAFF.